The 30 T cell receptor beta chains listed next were all sequenced from one sample in a study of T cells in narcolepsy. Clones were sequenced by immunoSEQ multiplex PCR, and TCRdb holds only the in-frame ones, with some missing. The repertoire includes under 11,000 clones, about three quarters of them detected once, and over 20% sits in the top ten. Source material: CD45RA- memory CD8+ T cells from PBMCs. Every receptor here comes from a human donor with narcolepsy.

With regard to this clone: With a much larger clone just one base away, this may be a read error. The chain is built from TRBV30 and TRBJ2-1, with TRBD2 matching 8 bases. CDR3 size: 15 residues. Germline CDR1 reads GTSNPN; CDR2 reads SVGIG (reference sequence). CDR3 in DNA: TGTGCCGGGGAGGCTAGCGGGCTTTCCTACAATGAGCAGGTCTTC. It yields the protein CAGEASGLSYNEQVF.

This chain uses TRBV30 with TRBJ2-2; D is undetermined. V gave up 7 bases and J gave up 5 bases, with 17 bases separating them. The germline V gene has CDR1 GTSNPN and CDR2 SVGIG (reference sequence). This CDR3 spans 14 amino acids. The CDR3 DNA is TGTGCCTCCGACCCCCAGGTCCCAACCGGGGAGCTGTTTTTT. It is translated as CASDPQVPTGELFF.

This clone rates as medium-sized. Other DNA sequences of this sample code for an identical CDR3. The CDR3 is CASSLGGEAFF. Here the CDR3 DNA reads TGTGCCAGCAGCCTGGGGGGAGAAGCTTTCTTT. V and J are TRBV5-5 and TRBJ1-1, with D maybe TRBD1 (5 bases). The CDR3 loop spans 11 amino acids. Trimming removed 4 bases at V and 8 bases at J, with 9 bases between. Germline-derived CDR1 and CDR2 are SGHKS and YYEKEE (reference sequence).

This clone was observed a single time. The chain carries TRBV27 and TRBJ1-2, with a weak D call TRBD1 (6 bases). The CDR3 is made up of 13 amino acids. Germline assignment: CDR1 MNHEY and CDR2 SMNVEV (reference sequence). V dropped 3 bases and J dropped 5 bases, with 10 bases sitting between them. The CDR3 loop is CASSFTGSYGYTF. In DNA, the CDR3 is TGTGCCAGCAGTTTCACAGGGAGTTATGGCTACACCTTC.

V and J are TRBV6-4 and TRBJ2-2; D remains unclear. Between the trimmed V and J ends, which lost 3 bases and 6 bases, there was a span of 11 bases. This CDR3 is built from 14 residues. Germline loops: CDR1 MRHNA, CDR2 SNTAGT. CDR3 DNA sequence: TGTGCCAGCAGTGAGAAGGGTGAGGCCGGGGAGCTGTTTTTT. Residues: CASSEKGEAGELFF.

The V call is TRBV5-6, the J call TRBJ1-6, with a weak D call TRBD1 (6 bases). The ends were cut back, 5 bases at V and 5 bases at J, with 11 bases in the middle. The CDR3 sequence is 14 residues long. CDR1 and CDR2 from the germline V gene are SGHDT and YYEEEE. CDR3 nucleotide sequence: TGTGCCAGCAGTTATTGGACAGATAATTCACCCCTCCACTTT. Translated: CASSYWTDNSPLHF.

The chain is built from TRBV11-2 and TRBJ2-5; D is uncertain. Trimming removed 5 bases at V and 2 bases at J, with 21 bases between. This CDR3 is 17 amino acids long. The germline V gene has CDR1 SGHAT and CDR2 FQNNGV. The CDR3 nucleotides read TGTGCCAGCAGCCCGGCGCCGGGCCAAATCTTGCAAGAGACCCAGTACTTC. Translation: CASSPAPGQILQETQYF.

V and J are TRBV28 and TRBJ1-1; D is uncertain. V was clipped by 2 bases and J by 0 bases, with 10 bases between them. CDR1 MDHEN and CDR2 SYDVKM come from the germline V gene. This CDR3 region has 15 residues. CDR3 amino acids: CASSLSRAMNTEAFF. In DNA form, the CDR3 reads TGTGCCAGCAGTTTAAGTAGGGCCATGAACACTGAAGCTTTCTTT. Full variable domain (missing parts from reference TRBV28 and TRBJ1-1): DVKVTQSSRYLVKRTGEKVFLECVQDMDHENMFWYRQDPGLGLRLIYFSYDVKMKEKGDIPEGYSVSREKKERFSLILESASTNQTSMYLCASSLSRAMNTEAFFGQGTRLTVV.

The V and J genes are TRBV4-3 and TRBJ1-1; the match to TRBD1 covers 8 bases. Germline V gene lookup returns CDR1 LGHNA and CDR2 YSLEER. V gave up 6 bases and J gave up 6 bases; unmatched junction bases: 12. The CDR3 contains 15 residues. DNA of the CDR3: TGCGCCAGCAGACCCGGAACAGGGGGGGAGGCTGAAGCTTTCTTT. The encoded protein is CASRPGTGGEAEAFF.

The chain joins TRBV11-2 to TRBJ2-7; the D call may be TRBD1 or TRBD2 (5 bases each). Between the trimmed V and J ends, which lost 2 bases and 6 bases, there was a span of 17 bases. The CDR3 spans 15 residues. The V gene's germline CDR1 is SGHAT and CDR2 FQNNGV. The CDR3 DNA follows: TGTGCCAGCAGCTTATTCGCAGGGAGACGGGGCGAGCAGTACTTC. Translation: CASSLFAGRRGEQYF.

This clone showed up just a few times. This chain uses TRBV6-1 with TRBJ2-1; D is perhaps TRBD2 (6 bases). Per germline, CDR1 MNHNS and CDR2 SASEGT. The CDR3 has 14 residues. Trimming stripped 4 bases from V and 5 bases from J, with 12 bases between. Here the CDR3 DNA reads TGTGCCAGCAGTGCCCTAGCGTGGAACAATGAGCAGTTCTTC. Amino acid sequence: CASSALAWNNEQFF.

The genes are TRBV27 and TRBJ2-5; 9 bases are a match to TRBD2. The better agreement between TRBJ2-7 and the DNA end casts doubt on the J call. CDR1 and CDR2 from the germline V gene are MNHEY and SMNVEV (reference sequence). The CDR3 extends over 15 amino acids. The CDR3 loop reads CASSFLAGANYEQYF. The CDR3 DNA follows: TGTGCCAGCAGTTTTTTAGCGGGAGCGAACTACGAGCAGTACTTC.

As to this clone: A far larger clone is one nucleotide away, so this likely arose from a read error. Other DNA sequences in this sample translate to the same CDR3. The V call is TRBV6-9, the J call TRBJ2-3; TRBD2 aligns across 11 bases. Germline V gene sequence: CDR1 MNHGY, CDR2 SVAAGI. The CDR3 loop spans 15 amino acids. The CDR3 nucleotides are TGTGCGAGCAGTTTACTAGCGGGGGTGGTAGATACGCAGTATTTT. Amino acid sequence: CASSLLAGVVDTQYF.

This chain connects TRBV2 to TRBJ1-5; D not resolved. The germline V gene encodes CDR1 SNHLY and CDR2 FYNNEI. V lost 1 base to trimming and J lost 3 bases, with 7 bases between them. There are 14 residues in the CDR3. In nucleotides, the CDR3 is TGTGCCAGCAGTGAAGGGGCAACCAATCAGCCCCAGCATTTT. It specifies CASSEGATNQPQHF.

This chain uses TRBV4-1 with TRBJ2-7; D remains ambiguous. Germline lookup yields CDR1 MGHRA and CDR2 YSYEKL. The V end lost 0 bases, the J end lost 3 bases, and 15 bases lay between the germline ends. The CDR3 is 16 residues long. The CDR3 sequence is CASSQETSAAVYEQYF. CDR3 in DNA: TGCGCCAGCAGCCAAGAAACGAGCGCCGCGGTCTACGAGCAGTACTTC.

The chain uses TRBV6-5 and TRBJ2-7, with TRBD1 identical over 7 bases. The CDR3 extends over 14 amino acids. CDR1 and CDR2 (germline): MNHEY, SVGAGI. J lost 6 bases, V lost 6 bases, and 11 bases had no gene match. This CDR3 is CASSYIGRGREQYF. The CDR3 DNA is TGTGCCAGCAGCTATATTGGAAGGGGGCGCGAGCAGTACTTC.

A word on this clone: A clone one base away is much larger, so this may be a read error. CDR3 DNA sequence: TGTGCCAGCAGCGTGGGGGGGGGCGGAGAGACCCAGTACTTC. Its translation is CASSVGGGGETQYF. The rearrangement uses TRBV4-2 and TRBJ2-5; possible D gene TRBD2, 7 bases. Per the germline V gene, CDR1 is LGHNA and CDR2 is YNFKEQ. The CDR3 is 14 amino acids. Trimming left V 5 bases short and J 4 bases short, with 14 bases between.

This chain uses TRBV27 with TRBJ1-5; TRBD1 might be the D (6 bases). In germline, CDR1 is MNHEY, CDR2 SMNVEV (reference sequence). This CDR3 is built from 16 residues. V shed 4 bases and J shed 4 bases, with 17 bases lying between them. The CDR3 loop is CASSSSSGELNQPQHF. CDR3 bases: TGTGCCAGCAGTTCGAGTTCAGGGGAACTGAATCAGCCCCAGCATTTT.

The chain employs TRBV5-7 and TRBJ2-7; maybe TRBD2 (6 bases). TRBV5-7 is known as an ORF, though its function is uncertain. This CDR3 has 16 residues. V dropped 5 bases and J dropped 0 bases, with 18 bases sitting between them. CDR3 bases: TGTGCCAGCAGGCCGGGAGAGGGATTTAGCTCCTACGAGCAGTACTTC. This gives the protein CASRPGEGFSSYEQYF.

This clone came up once. The chain is built from TRBV5-4 and TRBJ1-2; D is undetermined. The CDR3 length is 15 residues. Germline values: CDR1 SGHNT, CDR2 YYREEE (reference sequence). The V gene lost 3 bases and the J gene lost 4 bases, with 16 bases spanning the gap. In nucleotides, the CDR3 is TGTGCCAGCAGCTATTGGTCCGCAGCCGGCTATGGCTACACCTTC. Translated: CASSYWSAAGYGYTF.

Turning to this clone: This same CDR3 is encoded by further DNA sequences in the sample. The J gene is TRBJ2-1, the V gene TRBV4-3, with 7 bases that match TRBD2. V shed 4 bases and J 3 bases; nucleotides not matched to a gene: 3. CDR1 is LGHNA and CDR2 is YSLEER in the germline V gene. The CDR3 length is 14 residues. The CDR3 coding sequence is TGCGCCAGCAGCCCGTGGACTAGCTACAATGAGCAGTTCTTC. Its translation: CASSPWTSYNEQFF.

The chain joins TRBV4-3 to TRBJ1-2; TRBD1 aligns across 9 bases. This CDR3 spans 17 amino acids. V gave up 0 bases and J gave up 4 bases; unmatched junction bases: 9. Germline loops: CDR1 LGHNA, CDR2 YSLEER. CDR3 bases: TGCGCCAGCAGCCAAGACTGGTCACAGGGGGCAAGCTATGGCTACACCTTC. Protein product: CASSQDWSQGASYGYTF.

The chain recombines TRBV9 with TRBJ1-1, with TRBD1 matching over 7 bases. CDR1 SGDLS and CDR2 YYNGEE come from the germline V gene. Trimming took 3 bases from V and 0 from J; bases not matched to a gene: 14. The CDR3 extends over 18 amino acids. For the CDR3, the DNA is TGTGCCAGCAGCGAGGCCCTGGACAGGCCTTCTATGAACACTGAAGCTTTCTTT. Encoded protein: CASSEALDRPSMNTEAFF.

The chain employs TRBV4-1 and TRBJ2-7; possibly TRBD2 for D (6 bases). Germline V CDR1 and CDR2: MGHRA, YSYEKL. The CDR3 has 15 amino acids. V lost 2 bases and J 2 bases, leaving 13 bases between the germline ends. CDR3 sequence (DNA): TGCGCCAGCAGCCAAAAGGGAGGTAGTCCCTACGAGCAGTACTTC. It is translated as CASSQKGGSPYEQYF.

V gene TRBV28 combines with J gene TRBJ2-7; no clear D gene. Germline V gene data show CDR1 as MDHEN and CDR2 as SYDVKM. CDR3 length equals 14 residues. Between the trimmed V and J ends, which lost 8 bases and 2 bases, there was a span of 16 bases. CDR3 DNA: TGTGCCAGCGTCCCCCCCGACCCTCCCTACGAGCAGTACTTC. This gives the protein CASVPPDPPYEQYF.

V gene TRBV9 combines with J gene TRBJ2-3, with 8 bases identical to TRBD2. This CDR3 is built from 15 residues. V shed 3 bases and J 2 bases; nucleotides not matched to a gene: 5. Germline CDR1 and CDR2: SGDLS and YYNGEE. CDR3 sequence: CASSGREALTDTQYF. In DNA, the CDR3 is TGTGCCAGCAGCGGGCGGGAGGCCCTCACAGATACGCAGTATTTT.

The chain couples TRBV7-9 to TRBJ2-3, with D tentatively TRBD1 (6 bases). V dropped 4 bases and J dropped 4 bases, with 21 bases sitting between them. CDR3 length equals 17 residues. Germline V gene lookup returns CDR1 SEHNR and CDR2 FQNEAQ (reference sequence). The CDR3 spells CASSSTHRVRGPDTQYF. As DNA, the CDR3 is TGTGCCAGCAGCTCCACCCACAGGGTCAGAGGGCCAGATACGCAGTATTTT.

This clone was counted only a few times. The V call is TRBV7-2, the J call TRBJ2-3, with a tentative D call TRBD2 (6 bases). CDR3 size: 17 residues. Trimming took off 7 bases at V and 3 bases at J, with 23 bases between the two ends. Germline CDR1 reads SGHTA; CDR2 reads FQGNSA. CDR3 loop: CASILITAGWETDTQYF. The DNA of the CDR3 is TGTGCCAGCATCCTCATAACCGCGGGGTGGGAGACAGATACGCAGTATTTT.

The rearrangement links TRBV4-1 to TRBJ2-1; 7 bases are a match to TRBD2. The V segment lost 10 bases and the J segment 5 bases; nucleotides outside the gene matches: 14. The germline gives CDR1 MGHRA, CDR2 YSYEKL. CDR3 length: 15 amino acids. The CDR3 loop reads CATDLGEGPNNEQFF. The DNA of the CDR3 is TGCGCCACGGATCTTGGGGAGGGCCCCAACAATGAGCAGTTCTTC.

This clone was picked up one time. The V and J genes are TRBV2 and TRBJ1-1; D may be TRBD1 (5 bases). From germline, CDR1 is SNHLY and CDR2 FYNNEI. This CDR3 is 13 amino acids long. The V end was cut by 3 bases, the J end by 11 bases, with 16 bases between. The CDR3 here is CASSDWDTGVAFF. The CDR3 nucleotides read TGTGCCAGCAGTGATTGGGATACAGGTGTGGCTTTCTTT.